The TCR beta chain described here comes from a study of blood T cell repertoires in COVID-19. As for the study in general: Collection of acute and convalescent COVID-19 samples took place in the United States, Italy and Spain. The cDNA or gDNA used as material had been derived from T cells, B-cell-depleted T cells, or PBMCs.

This CDR3 region has 11 residues. Germline loops: CDR1 DFQATT, CDR2 SNEGSKA (reference sequence). Trimming removed 6 bases from V and 8 bases from J, with 11 bases in between. With regard to this clone: Additional DNA sequences in this sample encode the identical CDR3.

In the original workflow: Amplification with reference gene primers provided the estimates of nucleated cell counts. Produced via immunoSEQ multiplex PCR; TCRdb's table is partial and in-frame only. V, J and clone size reflect that table, while D and trimming were determined from the DNA. This sample carries over 200,000 clones, around 79% of them seen once, and the ten largest clones take around 3.2%. The J gene is TRBJ2-1, the V gene TRBV20-1; the D is unclear. This clonotype was sampled from a woman of 80 years or more with acute or convalescent COVID-19. The source material was peripheral blood. Here the CDR3 reads CSATLGYEQFF. The CDR3 region has the DNA TGCAGTGCCACGCTCGGGTATGAGCAGTTCTTC.